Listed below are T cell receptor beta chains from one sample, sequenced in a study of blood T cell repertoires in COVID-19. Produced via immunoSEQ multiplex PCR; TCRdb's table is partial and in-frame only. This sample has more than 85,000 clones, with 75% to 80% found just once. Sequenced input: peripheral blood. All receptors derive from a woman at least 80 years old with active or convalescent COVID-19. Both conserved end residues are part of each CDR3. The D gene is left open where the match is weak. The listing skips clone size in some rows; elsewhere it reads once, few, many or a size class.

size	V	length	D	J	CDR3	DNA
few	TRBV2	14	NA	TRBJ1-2	CASSLNRRNYGYTF	TGTGCCAGCAGTTTGAACCGCAGGAACTATGGCTACACCTTC
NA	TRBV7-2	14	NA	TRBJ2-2	CASSFNSRAGELFF	TGTGCCAGCAGCTTTAACTCCCGGGCCGGGGAGCTGTTTTTT
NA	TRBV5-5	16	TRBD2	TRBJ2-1	CASSLLVGRIYNEQFF	TGTGCCAGCAGCTTGTTGGTCGGGAGGATCTACAATGAGCAGTTCTTC
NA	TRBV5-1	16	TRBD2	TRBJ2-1	CASSLSGASSYNEQFF	TGCGCCAGCAGCTTGAGCGGGGCCAGCTCCTACAATGAGCAGTTCTTC
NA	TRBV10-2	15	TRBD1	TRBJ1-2	CASSETRDRGHGYTF	TGCGCCAGCAGTGAGACCCGGGACAGGGGACACGGCTACACCTTC
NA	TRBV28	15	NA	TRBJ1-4	CASSSSGVLNEKLFF	TGTGCCAGCAGTTCATCAGGGGTCCTTAATGAAAAACTGTTTTTT
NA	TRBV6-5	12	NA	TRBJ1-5	CASSYSGGPQHF	TGTGCCAGCAGTTACTCGGGAGGGCCCCAGCATTTT
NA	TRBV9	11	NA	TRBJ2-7	CASSRGYEQYF	TGTGCCAGCAGCCGGGGTTACGAGCAGTACTTC
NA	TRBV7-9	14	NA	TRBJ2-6	CASGRDSGANVLTF	TGTGCCAGCGGACGGGACTCTGGGGCCAACGTCCTGACTTTC
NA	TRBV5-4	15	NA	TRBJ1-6	CASSFRTAYNSPLHF	TGTGCCAGCAGCTTCCGGACAGCTTATAATTCACCCCTCCACTTT
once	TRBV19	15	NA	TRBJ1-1	CASRILGSMETEAFF	TGTGCCAGTAGGATCTTGGGCAGCATGGAAACTGAAGCTTTCTTT
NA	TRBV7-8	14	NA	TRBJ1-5	CASSPDRYNQPQHF	TGTGCCAGCAGCCCAGACAGATACAATCAGCCCCAGCATTTT
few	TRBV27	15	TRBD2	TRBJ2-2	CASSSRTSGTGELFF	TGTGCCAGCAGTTCGCGGACTAGCGGCACCGGGGAGCTGTTTTTT
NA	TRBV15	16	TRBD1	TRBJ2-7	CATSREMGTGGHEQYF	TGTGCCACCAGCAGAGAGATGGGGACAGGGGGTCACGAGCAGTACTTC
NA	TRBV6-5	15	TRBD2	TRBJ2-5	CASSRSGNLQETQYF	TGTGCCAGCAGCCGTAGCGGGAACCTCCAAGAGACCCAGTACTTC
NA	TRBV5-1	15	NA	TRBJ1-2	CASSLEAGASYGYTF	TGCGCCAGCAGCTTGGAGGCGGGGGCGTCATATGGCTACACCTTC
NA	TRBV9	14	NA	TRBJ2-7	CASSEGESIYEQYF	TGTGCCAGCAGCGAGGGGGAGTCTATCTACGAGCAGTACTTC
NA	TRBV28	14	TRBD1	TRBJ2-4	CASSLLDRVNIQYF	TGTGCCAGCAGTTTACTGGACAGGGTAAACATTCAGTACTTC
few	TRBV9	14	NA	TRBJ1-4	CASSPHGEGEKLFF	TGTGCCAGCAGCCCCCACGGGGAGGGCGAAAAACTGTTTTTT
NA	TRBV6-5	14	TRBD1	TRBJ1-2	CASSYRQGYYGYTF	TGTGCCAGCAGTTATCGACAGGGATACTATGGCTACACCTTC
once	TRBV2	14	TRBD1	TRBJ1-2	CASTRTGPNYGYTF	TGTGCCAGCACTCGGACAGGCCCTAACTATGGCTACACCTTC
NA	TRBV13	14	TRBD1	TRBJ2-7	CASSFRDRTYEQYF	TGTGCCAGCAGCTTCCGGGACAGAACCTACGAGCAGTACTTC
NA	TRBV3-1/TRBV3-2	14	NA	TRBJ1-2	CASSRADRNYGYTF	TGTGCCAGCAGCAGAGCGGACAGAAACTATGGCTACACCTTC
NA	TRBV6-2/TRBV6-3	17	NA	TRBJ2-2	CASSYLVGTPNTGELFF	TGTGCCAGCAGTTACTTGGTCGGGACACCGAACACCGGGGAGCTGTTTTTT
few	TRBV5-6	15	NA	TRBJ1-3	CASNLARSKGNTIYF	TGTGCCAGCAACCTGGCGAGGAGTAAAGGAAACACCATATATTTT
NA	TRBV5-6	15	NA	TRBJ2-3	CASSYGVLSTDTQYF	TGTGCCAGCAGCTACGGGGTACTGAGCACAGATACGCAGTATTTT
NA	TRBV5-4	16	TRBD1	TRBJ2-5	CASSPRQGALQETQYF	TGTGCCAGCAGCCCCCGACAGGGGGCGCTCCAAGAGACCCAGTACTTC
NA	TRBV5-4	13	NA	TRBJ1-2	CASSFKEGYGYTF	TGTGCCAGCAGCTTTAAGGAGGGCTATGGCTACACCTTC
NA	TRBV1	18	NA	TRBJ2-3	CTSSHPRRFAGETDTQYF	TGCACCAGCAGCCACCCTCGCCGGTTCGCGGGAGAAACAGATACGCAGTATTTT
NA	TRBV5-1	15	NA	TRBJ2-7	CASSLAAGLGGEQYF	TGCGCCAGCAGCTTGGCTGCTGGATTGGGAGGCGAGCAGTACTTC
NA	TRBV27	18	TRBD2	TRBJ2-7	CASSLLYGRRNSLDEQYF	TGTGCCAGCAGTTTACTCTACGGGAGGAGGAACTCCCTAGACGAGCAGTACTTC
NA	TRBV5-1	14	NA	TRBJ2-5	CASSLGQGEETQYF	TGCGCCAGCAGCTTGGGGCAGGGTGAAGAGACCCAGTACTTC
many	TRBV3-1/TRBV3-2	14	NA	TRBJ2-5	CASSRQGVQETQYF	TGTGCCAGCAGCCGCCAGGGTGTGCAAGAGACCCAGTACTTC
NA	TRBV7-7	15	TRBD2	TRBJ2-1	CASSLPRREAGEQFF	TGTGCCAGCAGCTTACCGAGGCGGGAGGCTGGCGAGCAGTTCTTC
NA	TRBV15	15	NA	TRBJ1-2	CATSRGAGEIYGYTF	TGTGCCACCAGCAGAGGGGCAGGGGAAATCTATGGCTACACCTTC
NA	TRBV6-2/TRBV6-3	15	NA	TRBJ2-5	CASSHPGLPKETQYF	TGTGCCAGCAGCCACCCCGGACTCCCCAAAGAGACCCAGTACTTC
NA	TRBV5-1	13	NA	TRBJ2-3	CASREPHTDTQYF	TGCGCCAGCCGGGAGCCCCACACAGATACGCAGTATTTT
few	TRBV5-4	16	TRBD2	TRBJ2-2	CASSYSGRDPTGELFF	TGTGCCAGCAGCTACAGCGGGAGGGACCCAACCGGGGAGCTGTTTTTT
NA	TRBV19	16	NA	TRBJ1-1	CASSGRPPRVNTEAFF	TGTGCCAGTAGTGGGAGGCCACCCAGAGTGAACACTGAAGCTTTCTTT
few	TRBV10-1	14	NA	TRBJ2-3	CASSEKVAGDTQYF	TGCGCCAGCAGTGAAAAGGTTGCGGGAGATACGCAGTATTTT
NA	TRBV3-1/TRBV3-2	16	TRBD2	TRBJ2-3	CASSHPNGGGTDTQYF	TGTGCCAGCAGCCACCCAAATGGGGGGGGGACAGATACGCAGTATTTT
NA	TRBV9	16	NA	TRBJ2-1	CASSVELVGRGNEQFF	TGTGCCAGCAGCGTAGAATTAGTCGGGAGAGGTAATGAGCAGTTCTTC
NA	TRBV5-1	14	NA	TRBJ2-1	CASTSTPDYNEQFF	TGCGCCAGCACCTCGACACCAGACTACAATGAGCAGTTCTTC
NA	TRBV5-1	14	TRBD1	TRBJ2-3	CASSLGQGADTQYF	TGCGCCAGCAGCCTAGGACAGGGCGCAGATACGCAGTATTTT
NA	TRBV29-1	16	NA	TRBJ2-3	CSVEGIQRIGTDTQYF	TGCAGCGTTGAAGGGATTCAGCGAATCGGGACAGATACGCAGTATTTT
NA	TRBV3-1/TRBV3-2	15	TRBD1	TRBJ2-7	CASSPSSAGGHEQYF	TGTGCCAGCAGCCCCAGCTCGGCAGGGGGCCACGAGCAGTACTTC
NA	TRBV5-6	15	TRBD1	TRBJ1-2	CASSNPDRINYGYTF	TGTGCCAGCAGCAACCCGGACAGGATTAACTATGGCTACACCTTC
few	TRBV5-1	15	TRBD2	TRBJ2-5	CASSLGSGRQETQYF	TGCGCCAGCAGCTTGGGGTCCGGGAGGCAAGAGACCCAGTACTTC
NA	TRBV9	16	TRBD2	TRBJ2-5	CASSVGTSGGGETQYF	TGTGCCAGCAGCGTGGGGACTAGCGGGGGAGGGGAGACCCAGTACTTC
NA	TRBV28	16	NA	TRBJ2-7	CASSPTTAQSLYEQYF	TGTGCCAGTAGTCCCACCACAGCCCAATCCCTCTACGAGCAGTACTTC
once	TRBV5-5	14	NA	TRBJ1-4	CASSSRGGGEKLFF	TGTGCCAGCAGCTCACGCGGGGGAGGAGAAAAACTGTTTTTT